One and the same sample provided the 25 T cell receptor beta chains below, sequenced in a study of shared clonotypes between healthy human individuals. Profiled with immunoSEQ multiplex PCR; TCRdb holds only in-frame clones, not every one. Of approximately 1,500,000 clones listed, about 98% are singletons. Sequenced: naive CD4+ T cells sorted from blood. Subset in this sample: CD45RA+ positively selected. These receptors all stem from a young man in good health.

The rearrangement joins TRBV19 to TRBJ2-5; weak D call: TRBD2 (5 bases). This CDR3 comprises 15 residues. Trimming removed 3 bases from V and 3 bases from J, with 14 bases in between. Per germline, CDR1 LNHDA and CDR2 SQIVND (reference sequence). The CDR3 DNA sequence: TGTGCCAGTAGTATCCGTCCTAGCTACGAAGAGACCCAGTACTTC. The encoded protein is CASSIRPSYEETQYF.

The chain has TRBV9 and TRBJ1-3; TRBD1 is a possible D gene (5 bases). The V and J ends lost 0 bases and 3 bases respectively, with 10 bases between them. The length of the CDR3 is 15 residues. Germline CDR1 reads SGDLS; CDR2 reads YYNGEE. CDR3 bases: TGTGCCAGCAGCGTAGGCAGGGATGATGGAAACACCATATATTTT. Protein: CASSVGRDDGNTIYF.

This clone was detected only a few times. The rearrangement uses TRBV18 and TRBJ1-3; D may be TRBD1 (6 bases). The CDR3 covers 16 residues. Germline lookup yields CDR1 KGHSH and CDR2 LQKENI. V was cut by 2 bases and J by 0 bases, with 11 bases left in between. CDR3 DNA: TGTGCCAGCTCACCATGGACAGTTAACTCTGGAAACACCATATATTTT. This encodes CASSPWTVNSGNTIYF.

The rearrangement joins TRBV5-4 to TRBJ1-1; D may be TRBD1 (5 bases). Germline V gene sequence: CDR1 SGHNT, CDR2 YYREEE (reference sequence). Trimming left V 3 bases short and J 1 base short, with 16 bases between. This CDR3 is built from 16 residues. The CDR3: CASSSIPGRGNTEAFF. Here the CDR3 DNA reads TGTGCCAGCAGCTCGATCCCGGGACGAGGGAACACTGAAGCTTTCTTT. Filled out from reference TRBV5-4 and TRBJ1-1, the complete variable domain reads ETGVTQSPTHLIKTRGQQVTLRCSSQSGHNTVSWYQQALGQGPQFIFQYYREEENGRGNFPPRFSGLQFPNYSSELNVNALELDDSALYLCASSSIPGRGNTEAFFGQGTRLTVV.

The chain couples TRBV19 to TRBJ1-4; perhaps TRBD1 as D (6 bases). The CDR3 has 13 amino acids. Germline loops: CDR1 LNHDA, CDR2 SQIVND (reference sequence). The V end was cut by 2 bases, the J end by 8 bases, with 9 bases between. The CDR3 DNA is TGTGCCAGTAGTATAAAAACAGGGGAAAAACTGTTTTTT. Encoded protein: CASSIKTGEKLFF. The entire variable domain, with the rest obtained from reference TRBV19 and TRBJ1-4, is as follows: DGGITQSPKYLFRKEGQNVTLSCEQNLNHDAMYWYRQDPGQGLRLIYYSQIVNDFQKGDIAEGYSVSREKKESFPLTVTSAQKNPTAFYLCASSIKTGEKLFFGSGTQLSVL.

The CDR3 coding sequence is TGTGCCAGCTCATTGGCGGAGAAGGTGACCCAGTACTTC. It specifies CASSLAEKVTQYF. J is TRBJ2-5 and V is TRBV18, with D unresolved. V lost 5 bases to trimming and J lost 7 bases, with 14 bases between them. Germline V lookup: CDR1 KGHSH, CDR2 LQKENI. The CDR3 loop spans 13 amino acids.

The chain is built from TRBV2 and TRBJ2-7, with no clear D. The CDR3 is 11 amino acids. The germline V and J ends were trimmed by 8 bases and 3 bases, with 8 bases remaining between them. CDR1 and CDR2 (germline): SNHLY, FYNNEI. CDR3 in amino acids: CASRRSYEQYF. Written as DNA, the CDR3 is TGTGCCAGCCGGCGAAGCTACGAGCAGTACTTC.

This chain uses TRBV5-5 with TRBJ2-1; perhaps TRBD2 as D (6 bases). The CDR3 spans 14 residues. The germline V gene has CDR1 SGHKS and CDR2 YYEKEE (reference sequence). Deletions cut 3 bases from V and 6 bases from J, with 13 bases between. The CDR3 loop reads CASSYYRESNEQFF. The CDR3 region has the DNA TGTGCCAGCAGCTACTACCGGGAGTCCAATGAGCAGTTCTTC.

The V gene is TRBV18, the J gene TRBJ2-4; 11 nucleotides agree with TRBD2. Trimming cost V 5 bases and J 1 base; bases outside gene matches: 1. The CDR3 runs to 15 residues. Germline CDR1 and CDR2: KGHSH and LQKENI. The CDR3 sequence is CASSSSGRAKNIQYF. The CDR3 DNA reads as TGTGCCAGCTCATCTAGCGGGAGGGCCAAAAACATTCAGTACTTC.

Comments on this clone: Additional DNA sequences in this sample encode the identical CDR3. The CDR3 loop is CSVGTGSYEQYF. CDR3 nucleotide sequence: TGCAGCGTTGGTACAGGTTCCTACGAGCAGTACTTC. The gene calls are TRBV29-1 and TRBJ2-7; D might be TRBD1 (5 bases). Germline lookup yields CDR1 SQVTM and CDR2 ANQGSEA. Trimming took off 4 bases at V and 1 base at J, with 8 bases between the two ends. CDR3 length equals 12 residues.

The chain is built from TRBV28 and TRBJ1-5; 9 bases agree with TRBD1. With 7 bases clipped from V and 7 bases from J, the junction kept 11 bases outside the gene matches. The germline gives CDR1 MDHEN, CDR2 SYDVKM. The CDR3 extends over 15 amino acids. The CDR3 here is CASTPGGQGSQPQHF. DNA for the CDR3: TGTGCCAGCACGCCGGGTGGACAGGGGTCGCAGCCCCAGCATTTT.

This chain connects TRBV18 to TRBJ2-7; maybe TRBD2 (5 bases). CDR3 size: 13 residues. CDR1 KGHSH and CDR2 LQKENI come from the germline V gene. V lost 0 bases and J 6 bases, leaving 9 bases between the germline ends. This chain's CDR3 is CASSPPRDTEQYF. DNA of the CDR3: TGTGCCAGCTCACCACCGAGGGATACCGAGCAGTACTTC.

The chain employs TRBV10-1 and TRBJ2-3, with D hard to call. The CDR3 covers 16 residues. Deletions cut 3 bases from V and 1 base from J, with 14 bases between. Germline lookup yields CDR1 WNHNN and CDR2 SYGVQD (reference sequence). The CDR3 sequence is CASSDWGSYGTDTQYF. The DNA for the CDR3 is TGCGCCAGCAGTGATTGGGGATCCTACGGCACAGATACGCAGTATTTT.

This sequence joins TRBV7-2 and TRBJ2-5; TRBD2 matches at 15 bases. From germline, CDR1 is SGHTA and CDR2 FQGNSA. Trimming cost V 3 bases and J 4 bases; bases outside gene matches: 3. CDR3 length: 16 residues. The CDR3 DNA reads TGTGCCAGCAGCTTTCTGGGACTAGCGGGGGGAGAGACCCAGTACTTC. This gives the protein CASSFLGLAGGETQYF.

The chain is built from TRBV29-1 and TRBJ2-7, with a weak D call TRBD1 (5 bases). In germline, CDR1 is SQVTM, CDR2 ANQGSEA. The CDR3 runs 10 residues. The V end lost 5 bases, the J end lost 3 bases, and 5 bases lay between the germline ends. The CDR3 DNA reads as TGCAGCGTTCAGGGCTACGAGCAGTACTTC. Protein: CSVQGYEQYF.

V is TRBV7-9 and J is TRBJ2-1; the D is unclear. The CDR3 extends over 15 amino acids. Deletions cut 8 bases from V and 4 bases from J, with 18 bases between. Germline V lookup: CDR1 SEHNR, CDR2 FQNEAQ (reference sequence). The CDR3: CASRQRELGYNEQFF. CDR3 DNA: TGTGCCAGCCGTCAAAGGGAATTGGGGTACAATGAGCAGTTCTTC.

The rearrangement links TRBV19 to TRBJ2-3; D call uncertain. Trimming removed 4 bases from V and 0 bases from J, with 11 bases in between. The germline V gene has CDR1 LNHDA and CDR2 SQIVND (reference sequence). The CDR3 consists of 15 residues. The CDR3 DNA is TGTGCCAGTAGTACCAGCTGGGATAGCACAGATACGCAGTATTTT. This translates into CASSTSWDSTDTQYF.

The CDR3 is CASSVGRIGSYEQYF. CDR3 DNA sequence: TGTGCCAGCAGCGTAGGAAGGATTGGGTCCTACGAGCAGTACTTC. The V gene is TRBV9, the J gene TRBJ2-7; no clear D gene. The V gene lost 0 bases and the J gene lost 1 base, with 11 bases spanning the gap. This CDR3 is built from 15 residues. Germline CDR1 reads SGDLS; CDR2 reads YYNGEE.

This chain links TRBV5-4 with TRBJ2-1; D is undetermined. CDR1 SGHNT and CDR2 YYREEE come from the germline V gene (reference sequence). V lost 2 bases and J 6 bases, leaving 15 bases between the germline ends. The CDR3 consists of 15 residues. The CDR3 region is CASSFGERPSNEQFF. The CDR3 bases are TGTGCCAGCAGCTTTGGGGAACGACCGTCCAATGAGCAGTTCTTC.

This chain links TRBV9 with TRBJ2-7; D is uncertain. The CDR3 length is 14 residues. The germline V gene has CDR1 SGDLS and CDR2 YYNGEE. Trimming removed 0 bases at V and 4 bases at J, with 11 bases between. In nucleotides, the CDR3 is TGTGCCAGCAGCGTAGGTGGATTCTCATACGAGCAGTACTTC. This translates into CASSVGGFSYEQYF.

V is TRBV25-1 and J is TRBJ2-2; no definite D call. This CDR3 region has 11 residues. V was shortened by 7 bases and J by 7 bases, with 7 bases between the two germline ends. Per germline, CDR1 MGHDK and CDR2 SYGVNS. CDR3 nucleotides: TGTGCCAGCAAGAGAGTCGGGGAGCTGTTTTTT. Translation: CASKRVGELFF.

J is TRBJ2-2 and V is TRBV27; 14 bases are a match to TRBD2. Germline values: CDR1 MNHEY, CDR2 SMNVEV (reference sequence). The trim removed 5 bases at V and 6 bases at J, leaving 5 bases unmatched. The CDR3 sequence is 16 residues long. The CDR3 DNA reads TGTGCCAGCAGTCATCCGGGACTAGCGGGGGCCGGGGAGCTGTTTTTT. It translates to CASSHPGLAGAGELFF.

The V call is TRBV5-5, the J call TRBJ2-7, with D possibly TRBD1 on 7 matching bases. V lost 4 bases and J 3 bases, leaving 11 bases between the germline ends. The CDR3 is made up of 13 amino acids. Germline CDR1 and CDR2: SGHKS and YYEKEE (reference sequence). This CDR3 reads CASSRQGLYEQYF. CDR3 in DNA: TGTGCCAGCAGCCGACAGGGACTCTACGAGCAGTACTTC.

This clone was recorded only once. V usage is TRBV5-1 and J usage is TRBJ2-7; D unclear. Germline V gives CDR1 SGHRS, CDR2 YFSETQ. The CDR3 extends over 15 amino acids. Trimming shortened V by 0 bases and J by 2 bases, and 12 bases separated the two germline ends. CDR3 DNA sequence: TGCGCCAGCAGCTTGGCCCCATCGGTAACCTACGAGCAGTACTTC. Translation: CASSLAPSVTYEQYF.

The V call is TRBV14, the J call TRBJ2-2, with D perhaps TRBD1 or TRBD2 (6 bases each). In germline, CDR1 is SGHDN, CDR2 FVKESK. This CDR3 has 15 amino acids. Trimming shortened V by 5 bases and J by 7 bases, and 17 bases separated the two germline ends. In DNA form, the CDR3 reads TGTGCCAGCAGCTTCGCAGGGGCGCGGGGCGGGGAGCTGTTTTTT. Its translation: CASSFAGARGGELFF.